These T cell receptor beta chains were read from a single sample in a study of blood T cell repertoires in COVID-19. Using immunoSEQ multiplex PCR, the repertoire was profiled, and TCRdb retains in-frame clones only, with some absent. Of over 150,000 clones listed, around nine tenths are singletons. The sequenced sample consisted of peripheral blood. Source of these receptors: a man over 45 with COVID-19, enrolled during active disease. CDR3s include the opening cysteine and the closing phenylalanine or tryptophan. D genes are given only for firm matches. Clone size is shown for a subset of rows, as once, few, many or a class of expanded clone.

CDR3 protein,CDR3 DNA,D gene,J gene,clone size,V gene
CASSTTGIETQYF,TGTGCCAGCTCTACGACAGGGATAGAGACCCAGTACTTC,TRBD1,TRBJ2-5,-,TRBV18
CASSHGTSGRMEETQYF,TGCGCCAGCAGTCACGGGACTAGCGGGAGGATGGAAGAGACCCAGTACTTC,TRBD2,TRBJ2-5,-,TRBV23-1
CASSQGPSSYNSPLHF,TGCGCCAGCAGCCAAGGTCCCAGCTCCTATAATTCACCCCTCCACTTT,-,TRBJ1-6,-,TRBV4-1
CASTRDRGRDTLHF,TGCGCCAGCACCCGGGACAGGGGGCGAGACACCCTCCACTTT,TRBD1,TRBJ1-6,-,TRBV5-1
CASTLTGASSGNTIYF,TGCGCCAGCACCCTGACAGGGGCGTCCTCTGGAAACACCATATATTTT,TRBD1,TRBJ1-3,few,TRBV5-1
CASSSGLLPYEQYF,TGCGCCAGCAGCTCGGGACTGCTACCTTACGAGCAGTACTTC,-,TRBJ2-7,-,TRBV5-1
CAISADRAGQPQHF,TGTGCCATCAGTGCTGACAGGGCAGGACAGCCCCAGCATTTT,TRBD1,TRBJ1-5,once,TRBV10-3
CASSVERQDTQYF,TGTGCCAGCAGTGTGGAGCGCCAAGATACGCAGTATTTT,-,TRBJ2-3,-,TRBV2
CASAASTNTGELFF,TGTGCCAGTGCGGCCTCCACGAACACCGGGGAGCTGTTTTTT,-,TRBJ2-2,-,TRBV18
CASSPGGSYEQYF,TGTGCCAGCAGCCCTGGCGGCTCCTACGAGCAGTACTTC,-,TRBJ2-7,-,TRBV6-6
CSASYGQPSSEQYF,TGCAGTGCTAGTTATGGACAGCCCTCCTCTGAGCAGTACTTC,-,TRBJ2-7,-,TRBV20-1
CASSLEGQGVYGYTF,TGTGCCAGCAGCTTGGAGGGACAGGGCGTCTATGGCTACACCTTC,TRBD1,TRBJ1-2,few,TRBV5-5
CASSQRGENTEAFF,TGTGCCAGCAGCCAACGGGGGGAGAACACTGAAGCTTTCTTT,-,TRBJ1-1,-,TRBV3-1/TRBV3-2
CASSEVAKTDYEQYF,TGTGCCAGCAGTGAGGTTGCCAAGACAGACTACGAGCAGTACTTC,-,TRBJ2-7,once,TRBV2
CASTYGTGANSPLHF,TGTGCCAGCACCTACGGGACAGGCGCCAATTCACCCCTCCACTTT,TRBD1,TRBJ1-6,-,TRBV6-5
CASSQARSEQYF,TGTGCCAGCAGCCAAGCCCGGAGCGAGCAGTACTTC,-,TRBJ2-7,-,TRBV3-1/TRBV3-2
CASSSGQGVETQYF,TGTGCCAGCAGCTCGGGACAGGGAGTAGAGACCCAGTACTTC,TRBD1,TRBJ2-5,-,TRBV27
CASSPPGQSYEQYF,TGTGCCAGCAGCCCCCCAGGACAGTCCTACGAGCAGTACTTC,-,TRBJ2-7,-,TRBV13
CASSQARGRGNEQFF,TGCGCCAGCAGCCAAGCTAGGGGGCGCGGGAATGAGCAGTTCTTC,TRBD1,TRBJ2-1,-,TRBV4-1
CASSQHRGNYGYTF,TGCGCCAGCAGCCAACACAGGGGGAACTATGGCTACACCTTC,TRBD1,TRBJ1-2,-,TRBV4-1
CATSRSTGVGTGELFF,TGTGCCACCAGCAGATCGACAGGGGTGGGCACCGGGGAGCTGTTTTTT,TRBD1,TRBJ2-2,-,TRBV15
CASSLDFGASGSLYNEQFF,TGCGCCAGCAGCTTGGATTTCGGGGCTAGCGGGAGTTTATACAATGAGCAGTTCTTC,TRBD2,TRBJ2-1,-,TRBV5-1
CASSRGQGLGTQYF,TGTGCCAGCAGCAGGGGACAGGGGCTCGGTACGCAGTATTTT,TRBD1,TRBJ2-3,-,TRBV5-6
CAWSASGTPRSSYEQYF,TGTGCCTGGAGTGCCTCTGGGACTCCTAGGAGCTCCTACGAGCAGTACTTC,-,TRBJ2-7,-,TRBV30
CASSQSGSWTDTQYF,TGTGCCAGCAGCCAAAGCGGGAGCTGGACAGATACGCAGTATTTT,TRBD2,TRBJ2-3,many,TRBV3-1/TRBV3-2
CASSMGLAGAEQYF,TGTGCCAGTAGTATGGGGCTAGCGGGAGCCGAGCAGTACTTC,TRBD2,TRBJ2-7,-,TRBV19
CASSTGQSRGADTQYF,TGTGCCAGTAGTACTGGACAGTCGCGGGGGGCAGATACGCAGTATTTT,TRBD2,TRBJ2-3,-,TRBV19
CASSPTGHQPQHF,TGTGCCAGCAGCCCCACAGGGCATCAGCCCCAGCATTTT,-,TRBJ1-5,-,TRBV6-5
CASSLVGTGSHEQYF,TGTGCCAGCAGCTTAGTTGGGACAGGGAGTCACGAGCAGTACTTC,TRBD1,TRBJ2-7,-,TRBV11-2
CASSAGLAIYEQYF,TGTGCCAGCAGTGCGGGACTAGCAATCTACGAGCAGTACTTC,TRBD2,TRBJ2-7,few,TRBV27
CASTPSGPPDEQFF,TGTGCCAGCACACCTAGCGGACCTCCCGATGAGCAGTTCTTC,TRBD2,TRBJ2-1,once,TRBV6-5
CATRAGLEADTQYF,TGTGCCACTCGAGCGGGATTGGAAGCAGATACGCAGTATTTT,TRBD2,TRBJ2-3,-,TRBV10-3
CASSILGTGVWSEQYF,TGTGCCAGTAGTATACTTGGGACAGGGGTGTGGAGCGAGCAGTACTTC,TRBD1,TRBJ2-7,-,TRBV19
CASSEGQRNSPLHF,TGTGCCAGTAGTGAAGGACAGAGAAATTCACCCCTCCACTTT,-,TRBJ1-6,-,TRBV19
CASRSLLLSNQPQHF,TGTGCCAGCAGGAGTCTTCTCCTCAGCAATCAGCCCCAGCATTTT,-,TRBJ1-5,-,TRBV2
CASSLTGSGANVLTF,TGTGCCAGCAGCTTAACCGGGAGTGGGGCCAACGTCCTGACTTTC,-,TRBJ2-6,once,TRBV7-6
CATSRGSHNEQFF,TGTGCCACGAGCCGGGGGAGTCACAATGAGCAGTTCTTC,-,TRBJ2-1,-,TRBV11-3
CASSPPWGSGAYEQYF,TGTGCCAGCAGCCCCCCATGGGGTAGCGGGGCATACGAGCAGTACTTC,TRBD2,TRBJ2-7,-,TRBV3-1/TRBV3-2
CASSYSTSGAPIDF,TGTGCCAGCAGTTACTCGACTAGCGGGGCCCCCATTGACTTC,TRBD2,TRBJ2-5,-,TRBV6-6
CASSSPGTRTGQPQHF,TGTGCCAGCAGCTCCCCCGGGACCCGGACAGGTCAGCCCCAGCATTTT,TRBD1,TRBJ1-5,-,TRBV7-8
CASSPPGQNTNEKLFF,TGTGCCAGCTCACCACCGGGACAGAATACTAATGAAAAACTGTTTTTT,TRBD1,TRBJ1-4,-,TRBV18
CASSLQGAVYGYTF,TGTGCCAGCAGCTTACAGGGGGCGGTCTATGGCTACACCTTC,TRBD1,TRBJ1-2,few,TRBV7-2
CATQSGTSYEQYF,TGTGCCACCCAATCCGGGACTAGCTACGAGCAGTACTTC,TRBD2,TRBJ2-7,-,TRBV2
CSVSRGTSTDTQYF,TGCAGCGTAAGCAGGGGGACGAGCACAGATACGCAGTATTTT,TRBD1,TRBJ2-3,-,TRBV29-1
CASSLAGPYNEQFF,TGTGCCAGCAGCTTGGCAGGCCCTTACAATGAGCAGTTCTTC,-,TRBJ2-1,-,TRBV7-3